Following are 4 T cell receptor beta chains from one sample sequenced in a study of T cell responses to AZD1222 COVID-19 vaccine (dated by TCRdb to about 2021). In light of the paper, this sample's time point label describes: baseline before first vaccination. The library was prepared using the immunoSEQ multiplex PCR assay. TCRdb stores this immuneACCESS table with in-frame sequences only. Part of the clones is absent; in the studies checked, under half of the shortfall reflects unresolved V genes, and no reason is known for the rest. The sample table contains around 120,000 clones; only one count was recorded for 90% of them. The biggest ten clones account for roughly 7% of the sample. The sample here was peripheral blood, taken on day 0 of AZD1222 vaccination. The receptor set was obtained from an adult in good health.

This chain connects TRBV28 to TRBJ2-1; TRBD1 or TRBD2 may be the D gene (6 bases each). CDR3 length: 14 residues. Trimming left V 6 bases short and J 5 bases short, with 14 bases between. Germline-derived CDR1 and CDR2 are MDHEN and SYDVKM. CDR3 coding DNA: TGTGCCAGCAGCCGTGAGGGGGGAGACAATGAGCAGTTCTTC. It encodes CASSREGGDNEQFF.

The sample holds one count of this clone. The chain joins TRBV10-1 to TRBJ1-1; 8 nucleotides agree with TRBD1. Trimming took 4 bases from V and 10 from J; bases not matched to a gene: 8. This CDR3 is 13 amino acids long. Germline V lookup: CDR1 WNHNN, CDR2 SYGVQD (reference sequence). CDR3 in amino acids: CASSARTGSGAFF. The DNA for the CDR3 is TGCGCCAGCAGTGCTAGGACAGGGTCCGGAGCTTTCTTT.

The chain carries TRBV19 and TRBJ2-1; TRBD2 matches at 13 bases. The CDR3 totals 15 residues. From germline, CDR1 is LNHDA and CDR2 SQIVND (reference sequence). The trim removed 5 bases at V and 6 bases at J, leaving 4 bases unmatched. The CDR3 protein is CASSWTSGRVNEQFF. For the CDR3, the DNA is TGTGCCAGTAGTTGGACTAGCGGGAGAGTCAATGAGCAGTTCTTC.

This clone appeared once. The chain uses TRBV19 and TRBJ2-3; 12 bases match TRBD2. The CDR3 totals 17 residues. V dropped 1 base and J dropped 6; count of bases not matched to a gene: 8. CDR1 LNHDA and CDR2 SQIVND come from the germline V gene (reference sequence). As DNA, the CDR3 is TGTGCCAGTAGTATAGCCGCGACTAGCGGGGGAGGGGATACGCAGTATTTT. As protein: CASSIAATSGGGDTQYF.